Listed below are T cell receptor beta chains from one sample, sequenced in a study of shared clonotypes between healthy human individuals. Sequencing used immunoSEQ multiplex PCR; TCRdb keeps in-frame clones, though not all of them. The table shows around 1.4 million clones, with roughly 98.5% occurring only once. The source material was naive CD4+ T cells sorted from blood. These receptors all come from a man aged 25 to 45 in good health. Each CDR3 is given with its conserved first and last residue. The D gene is left open where the match is weak. The size entry is marked missing in some rows and otherwise reads once, few, many or a size class.

size	D	V	J	DNA	CDR3
-	-	TRBV6-6	TRBJ2-1	TGTGCCAGCAGTTCCTTAGGCAAGAGCTCCTACAATGAGCAGTTCTTC	CASSSLGKSSYNEQFF
-	-	TRBV9	TRBJ2-1	TGTGCCAGCAGCGTTGTCGGGACCGCCTACAATGAGCAGTTCTTC	CASSVVGTAYNEQFF
-	TRBD1	TRBV27	TRBJ1-2	TGTGCCAGCAGTTTATACGGACAGGGGAACTATGGCTACACCTTC	CASSLYGQGNYGYTF
-	TRBD1	TRBV27	TRBJ1-5	TGTGCCAGCAGTTTGGGACAGGGAAGGAATCAGCCCCAGCATTTT	CASSLGQGRNQPQHF
once	-	TRBV10-2	TRBJ1-2	TGCGCCAGCAGTGGGGGTGATCGTGGCTACACCTTC	CASSGGDRGYTF
-	-	TRBV7-9	TRBJ2-3	TGTGCCAGCAGCTTTTCTAGACTACCCTTGGATACGCAGTATTTT	CASSFSRLPLDTQYF
once	-	TRBV5-1	TRBJ2-3	TGCGCCAGCAGTGAGGGGCGGGACCTTAGCACAGATACGCAGTATTTT	CASSEGRDLSTDTQYF
-	TRBD1	TRBV6-5	TRBJ2-7	TGTGCCAGCAGTTACGCCGGGACAGGGTGGGAGCAGTACTTC	CASSYAGTGWEQYF
-	TRBD2	TRBV9	TRBJ2-3	TGTGCCAGCAGCGTAGGGCGGACTAGCGGGAACACAGATACGCAGTATTTT	CASSVGRTSGNTDTQYF
once	TRBD2	TRBV4-2	TRBJ2-1	TGTGCCAGCAGCCAAGAACTAGCGGCCGACAATGAGCAGTTCTTC	CASSQELAADNEQFF
-	TRBD2	TRBV27	TRBJ2-1	TGTGCCAGCAGTTTATCGATCGATAGCGGGAGATACAATGAGCAGTTCTTC	CASSLSIDSGRYNEQFF
-	-	TRBV7-9	TRBJ2-7	TGTGCCAGCGGAGGAGGGCCGGGGTACGAGCAGTACTTC	CASGGGPGYEQYF
-	-	TRBV5-1	TRBJ2-3	TGCGCCAGCAGCCCTTCACCTAGGGGGAGCGGCACAGATACGCAGTATTTT	CASSPSPRGSGTDTQYF
-	-	TRBV6-5	TRBJ1-4	TGTGCCAGCAGTAACCTTGGTATAAATGAAAAACTGTTTTTT	CASSNLGINEKLFF
-	-	TRBV7-6	TRBJ2-3	TGTGCCAGCAGCTTAGCGACAGGCGGGGGCACAGATACGCAGTATTTT	CASSLATGGGTDTQYF
-	-	TRBV4-1	TRBJ2-3	TGCGCCAGCAGCCAAGTCGAGACAACAGATACGCAGTATTTT	CASSQVETTDTQYF
-	TRBD1	TRBV11-2	TRBJ2-3	TGTGCCAGCAGCCCCGGAGACAGGGGACGCACAGATACGCAGTATTTT	CASSPGDRGRTDTQYF
-	-	TRBV7-9	TRBJ2-3	TGTGCCAGCAGCTTCCGAGGGCAAGATACGCAGTATTTT	CASSFRGQDTQYF
few	-	TRBV7-9	TRBJ2-3	TGTGCCAGCAGCTTTGGGGGCACAGATACGCAGTATTTT	CASSFGGTDTQYF
-	-	TRBV6-6	TRBJ1-2	TGTGCCAGCAGTTTTTACAGGGAGGGCTATGGCTACACCTTC	CASSFYREGYGYTF
-	-	TRBV6-6	TRBJ1-5	TGTGCCAGCAGTTACGAGACAGGAGGGGCCCAGCATTTT	CASSYETGGAQHF
-	TRBD1	TRBV7-9	TRBJ2-7	TGTGCCAGCAGCCCCCCGGGACAGGTGGGGACCGAGCAGTACTTC	CASSPPGQVGTEQYF
-	TRBD1	TRBV5-6	TRBJ1-3	TGTGCCAGCAGCGGGCGCGGGGACAGGGGAAACACCATATATTTT	CASSGRGDRGNTIYF
-	-	TRBV6-6	TRBJ2-1	TGTGCCAGCAGCCTAGCGACCTCTTCCTACAATGAGCAGTTCTTC	CASSLATSSYNEQFF
-	-	TRBV18	TRBJ2-3	TGTGCCAGCTCACCACAAGCAGATACGCAGTATTTT	CASSPQADTQYF
-	TRBD1	TRBV6-1	TRBJ2-7	TGTGCCAGCAGTGCTCTGACAGGGGGCTCCTACGAGCAGTACTTC	CASSALTGGSYEQYF
-	-	TRBV5-4	TRBJ1-1	TGTGCCAGCAGCCCGGTTAGGGGAACTGAAGCTTTCTTT	CASSPVRGTEAFF
-	-	TRBV27	TRBJ2-1	TGTGCCAGCAGTTTAGGACTTGATACCTACAATGAGCAGTTCTTC	CASSLGLDTYNEQFF
-	-	TRBV20-1	TRBJ2-1	TGCAGTGCTAGCGGTTACAATGAGCAGTTCTTC	CSASGYNEQFF
-	-	TRBV18	TRBJ2-1	TGTGCCAGCTCACCAGTTTTCAGCAATGAGCAGTTCTTC	CASSPVFSNEQFF
-	TRBD1	TRBV18	TRBJ2-1	TGTGCCAGCTCAGGGGACAGGAATGAGCAGTTCTTC	CASSGDRNEQFF
-	-	TRBV5-1	TRBJ2-1	TGCGCCAGCAGCTTGCGGGATTTCCCCGTCAATGAGCAGTTCTTC	CASSLRDFPVNEQFF
-	-	TRBV7-9	TRBJ2-3	TGTGCCAGCAGCTTACGAGGGCTCACAGATACGCAGTATTTT	CASSLRGLTDTQYF
-	-	TRBV6-5	TRBJ2-6	TGTGCCAGCAGTACCGGGACAGGGGCCAACGTCCTGACTTTC	CASSTGTGANVLTF
-	-	TRBV5-1	TRBJ2-1	TGCGCCAGCAGTTCGGCCGGGACTCCCTACAATGAGCAGTTCTTC	CASSSAGTPYNEQFF
-	-	TRBV14	TRBJ1-3	TGTGCCAGCAGCCATCATAACACCATATATTTT	CASSHHNTIYF
-	-	TRBV7-2	TRBJ2-7	TGTGCCAGCAGCTTAGGGGCCCGAATCGAGCAGTACTTC	CASSLGARIEQYF
-	-	TRBV6-1	TRBJ1-2	TGTGCCAGCAGTAGGGGCATCGGGTATGGCTACACCTTC	CASSRGIGYGYTF
-	-	TRBV9	TRBJ2-5	TGTGCCAGCAGCGAAAAAGCCGGGACGCTACAAGAGACCCAGTACTTC	CASSEKAGTLQETQYF
-	-	TRBV5-1	TRBJ1-1	TGCGCCAGCAGCTTTACGGACCTGAACACTGAAGCTTTCTTT	CASSFTDLNTEAFF
-	TRBD2	TRBV27	TRBJ2-3	TGTGCCAGCAGGCTTAGCGGGAGCCCTGGCACAGATACGCAGTATTTT	CASRLSGSPGTDTQYF
-	-	TRBV9	TRBJ1-1	TGTGCCAGCAGCGTAGCCCCGAACACTGAAGCTTTCTTT	CASSVAPNTEAFF
-	-	TRBV4-3	TRBJ2-6	TGCGCCAGCAGCCCGGAGGAACGGCACAGGGAACGCACTGGGGCCAACGTCCTGACTTTC	CASSPEERHRERTGANVLTF
-	-	TRBV9	TRBJ2-1	TGTGCCAGCAGCGTGCTTCCGCCCGGGACTTCCTACAATGAGCAGTTCTTC	CASSVLPPGTSYNEQFF
-	TRBD1	TRBV5-1	TRBJ1-1	TGCGCCAGCAGCCTGACAGGGGCGAACACTGAAGCTTTCTTT	CASSLTGANTEAFF
-	-	TRBV5-5	TRBJ2-5	TGTGCCAGCAGCCCGGAACTAAGACGGGAGACCCAGTACTTC	CASSPELRRETQYF
-	-	TRBV5-1	TRBJ2-7	TGCGCCAGCAGCTTGGGTCGGGACCGAACGACGGACTACGAGCAGTACTTC	CASSLGRDRTTDYEQYF
once	-	TRBV15	TRBJ2-7	TGTGCCACCAGCAAAGACAGGTTCTACGAGCAGTACTTC	CATSKDRFYEQYF
-	-	TRBV7-2	TRBJ1-1	TGTGCCAGCAGCTTAGGACAGAACACTGAAGCTTTCTTT	CASSLGQNTEAFF
-	TRBD1	TRBV6-5	TRBJ1-4	TGTGCCAGCAGTTATAGGACAGGGAGACTGTTTTTT	CASSYRTGRLFF
once	-	TRBV4-1	TRBJ2-4	TGCGCCAGCAGCCATTTAGGGGACTTCGGGCTAGCATCTACAGCCAAAAACATTCAGTACTTC	CASSHLGDFGLASTAKNIQYF
-	-	TRBV7-9	TRBJ1-1	TGTGCCAGCAGCCTTAGAACAGATGAAGCTTTCTTT	CASSLRTDEAFF
once	-	TRBV2	TRBJ2-5	TGTGCCAGCAGTGGTGGCAGGGGCCCAGAGACCCAGTACTTC	CASSGGRGPETQYF
-	-	TRBV20-1	TRBJ2-2	TGCAGTGCCGGCAGGGGCGGGGAGCTGTTTTTT	CSAGRGGELFF
-	-	TRBV6-1	TRBJ1-3	TGTGCCAGCACTGCGGGGGACTCTGGAAACACCATATATTTT	CASTAGDSGNTIYF